This T cell receptor beta chain is drawn from a study of vaccination and CD4 T cells after COVID-19. As for this clonotype: Antigen specificity is unknown.

CDR1 is SGHNT and CDR2 is YYREEE in the germline V gene (reference sequence). The CDR3 runs 15 residues. With 3 bases clipped from V and 3 bases from J, the junction kept 5 bases outside the gene matches. An Oncomine TCR Beta short-read assay was used to sequence the DNA from cultured CD4+ T cells. TCRdb ran MiXCR on the PCR reads and lists one entry per CDR3 protein. Here the sample spans 6,500 to 10,000 distinct CDR3 sequences, 61% being singletons. The treatment here: approximately 11-day PBMC culture with coronavirus spike peptide pools or control peptides (ViraFEST assay). Source: cultured CD4+ T cells from blood, taken after SARS-CoV-2 vaccination. V is TRBV5-4 and J is TRBJ1-1, with 10 nucleotides matching TRBD1. The TCR comes from a human donor with COVID-19. CDR3 in amino acids: CASSSGQGWDTEAFF. CDR3 nucleotides: TGTGCCAGCAGCTCGGGACAGGGGTGGGACACTGAAGCTTTCTTT.